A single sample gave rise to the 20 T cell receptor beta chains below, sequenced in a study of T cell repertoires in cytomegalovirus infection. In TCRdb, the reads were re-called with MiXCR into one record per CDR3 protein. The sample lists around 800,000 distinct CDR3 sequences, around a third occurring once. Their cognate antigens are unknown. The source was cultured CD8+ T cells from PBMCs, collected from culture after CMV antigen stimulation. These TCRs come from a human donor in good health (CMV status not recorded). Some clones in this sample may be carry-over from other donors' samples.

CDR3 in DNA: TGTGCCAGCAGTGGCGACTATAGCTCCTACAATGAGCAGTTCTTC. Protein sequence: CASSGDYSSYNEQFF. The J gene is TRBJ2-1, the V gene TRBV6-2 or TRBV6-3, with D perhaps TRBD2 (5 bases). This CDR3 has 15 amino acids. Germline V gives CDR1 MNHEY, CDR2 SVGEGT. V was clipped by 5 bases and J by 0 bases, with 11 bases between them.

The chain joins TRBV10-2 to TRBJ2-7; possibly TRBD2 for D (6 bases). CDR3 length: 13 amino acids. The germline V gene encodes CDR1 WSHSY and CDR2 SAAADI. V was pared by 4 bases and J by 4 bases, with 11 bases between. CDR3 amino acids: CASSVLAEYEQYF. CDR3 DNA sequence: TGCGCCAGCAGTGTTTTAGCGGAGTACGAGCAGTACTTC.

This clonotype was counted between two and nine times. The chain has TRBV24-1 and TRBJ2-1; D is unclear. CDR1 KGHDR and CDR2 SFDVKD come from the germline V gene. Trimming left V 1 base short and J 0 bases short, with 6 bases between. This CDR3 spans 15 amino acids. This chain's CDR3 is CATSDLRSSYNEQFF. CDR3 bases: TGTGCCACCAGTGATTTACGGAGCTCCTACAATGAGCAGTTCTTC.

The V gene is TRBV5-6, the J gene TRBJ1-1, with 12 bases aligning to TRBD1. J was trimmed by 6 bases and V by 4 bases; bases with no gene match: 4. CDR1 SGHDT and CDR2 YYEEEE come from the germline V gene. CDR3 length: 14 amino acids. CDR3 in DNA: TGTGCCAGCAGCCCCGGGACAGGGGGCCCTGAAGCTTTCTTT. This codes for CASSPGTGGPEAFF.

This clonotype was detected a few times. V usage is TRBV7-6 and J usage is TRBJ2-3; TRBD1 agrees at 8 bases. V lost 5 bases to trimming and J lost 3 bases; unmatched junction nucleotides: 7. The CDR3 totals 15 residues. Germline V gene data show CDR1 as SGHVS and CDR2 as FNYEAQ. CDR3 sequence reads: CASSPRTGLTDTQYF. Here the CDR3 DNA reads TGTGCCAGCAGCCCACGGACAGGGTTAACAGATACGCAGTATTTT.

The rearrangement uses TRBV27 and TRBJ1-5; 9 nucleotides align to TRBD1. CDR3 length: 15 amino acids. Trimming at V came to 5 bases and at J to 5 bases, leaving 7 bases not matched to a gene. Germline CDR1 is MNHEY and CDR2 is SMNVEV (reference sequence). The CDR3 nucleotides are TGTGCCAGCAGTCCCACAGGGGGCCCTTATCAGCCCCAGCATTTT. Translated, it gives CASSPTGGPYQPQHF.

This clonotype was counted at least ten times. Here the CDR3 DNA reads TGTGCCAGCAGTGGCTCGATGGGGTCTTACGAGCAGTACGTC. This encodes CASSGSMGSYEQYV. The chain combines TRBV6-1 with TRBJ2-7; D remains ambiguous. This CDR3 is 14 amino acids long. Looked up from germline, CDR1 is MNHNS and CDR2 is SASEGT. V was clipped by 4 bases and J by 4 bases, with 14 bases between them.

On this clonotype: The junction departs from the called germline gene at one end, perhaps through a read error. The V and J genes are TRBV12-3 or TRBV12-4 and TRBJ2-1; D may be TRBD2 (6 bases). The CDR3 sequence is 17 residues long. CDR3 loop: CASSLASPLASYNELFF. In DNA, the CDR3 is TGTGCCAGCAGTTTAGCCTCCCCACTAGCCTCCTACAATGAGCTGTTCTTC.

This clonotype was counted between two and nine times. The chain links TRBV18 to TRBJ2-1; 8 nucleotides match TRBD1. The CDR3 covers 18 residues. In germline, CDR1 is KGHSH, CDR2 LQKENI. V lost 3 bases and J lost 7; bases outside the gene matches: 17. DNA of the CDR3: TGTGCCAGCTCACCTGAGGACAGGGCAAGGCGTATGGGTAATGAGCAGTTCTTC. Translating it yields CASSPEDRARRMGNEQFF.

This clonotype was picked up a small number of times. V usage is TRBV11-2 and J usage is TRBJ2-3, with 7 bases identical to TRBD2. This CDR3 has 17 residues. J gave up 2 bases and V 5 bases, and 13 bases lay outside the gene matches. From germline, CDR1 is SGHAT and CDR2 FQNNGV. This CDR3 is CASSGHRRGFPTDTQYF. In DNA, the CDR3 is TGTGCCAGCAGCGGCCATCGGCGGGGGTTCCCCACAGATACGCAGTATTTT.

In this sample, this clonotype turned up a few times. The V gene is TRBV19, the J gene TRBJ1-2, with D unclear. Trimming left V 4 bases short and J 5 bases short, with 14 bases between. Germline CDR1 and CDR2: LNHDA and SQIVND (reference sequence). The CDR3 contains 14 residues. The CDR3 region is CASSTREGWYGYTF. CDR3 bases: TGTGCCAGTAGTACCCGGGAGGGTTGGTATGGCTACACCTTC.

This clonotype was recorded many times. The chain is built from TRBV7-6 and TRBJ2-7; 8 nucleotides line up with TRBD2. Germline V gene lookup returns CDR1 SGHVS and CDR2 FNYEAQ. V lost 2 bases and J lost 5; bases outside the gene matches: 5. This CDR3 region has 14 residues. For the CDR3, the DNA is TGTGCCAGCAGCTTACTGCGGGGGGTCCACGAGCAGTACTTC. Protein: CASSLLRGVHEQYF.

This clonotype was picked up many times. CDR3 bases: TGTGCCAGCAGCTTAGCCTTAGCGGGGCGGGTCAATGAGCAGTTCTTC. It codes for CASSLALAGRVNEQFF. The chain uses TRBV7-2 and TRBJ2-1; TRBD2 aligns across 8 bases. CDR3 size: 16 residues. Germline lookup yields CDR1 SGHTA and CDR2 FQGNSA. Trimming removed 0 bases from V and 6 bases from J; junction bases left unmatched: 7.

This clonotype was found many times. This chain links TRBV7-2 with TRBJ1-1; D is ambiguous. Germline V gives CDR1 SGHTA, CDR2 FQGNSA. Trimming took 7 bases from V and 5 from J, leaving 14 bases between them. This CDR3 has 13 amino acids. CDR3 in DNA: TGTGCCAGCACGTGGGCGGCGGTAACTGAAGCTTTCTTT. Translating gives CASTWAAVTEAFF.

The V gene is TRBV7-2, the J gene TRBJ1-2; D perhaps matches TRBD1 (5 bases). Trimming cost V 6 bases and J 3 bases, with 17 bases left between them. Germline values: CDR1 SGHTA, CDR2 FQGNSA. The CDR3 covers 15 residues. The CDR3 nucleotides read TGTGCCAGCAGTTCCTTCCAGGGACTCGACTATGGCTACACCTTC. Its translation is CASSSFQGLDYGYTF. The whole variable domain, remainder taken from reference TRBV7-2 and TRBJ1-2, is GAGVSQSPSNKVTEKGKDVELRCDPISGHTALYWYRQSLGQGLEFLIYFQGNSAPDKSGLPSDRFSAERTGGSVSTLTIQRTQQEDSAVYLCASSSFQGLDYGYTFGSGTRLTVV.

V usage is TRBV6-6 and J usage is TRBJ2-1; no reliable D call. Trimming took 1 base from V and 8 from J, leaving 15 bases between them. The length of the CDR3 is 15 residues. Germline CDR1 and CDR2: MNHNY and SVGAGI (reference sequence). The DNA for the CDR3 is TGTGCCAGCAGTTACTTGTCATTTGGACCAGATGAGCAGTTCTTC. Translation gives CASSYLSFGPDEQFF.

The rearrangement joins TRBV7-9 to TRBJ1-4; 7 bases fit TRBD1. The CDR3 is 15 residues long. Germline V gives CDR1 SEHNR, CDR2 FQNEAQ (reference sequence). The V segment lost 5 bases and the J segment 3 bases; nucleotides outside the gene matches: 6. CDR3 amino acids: CASSPLGQPNEKLFF. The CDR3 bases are TGTGCCAGCAGCCCACTGGGACAGCCTAATGAAAAACTGTTTTTT. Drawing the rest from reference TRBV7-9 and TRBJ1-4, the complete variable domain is DTGVSQNPRHKITKRGQNVTFRCDPISEHNRLYWYRQTLGQGPEFLTYFQNEAQLEKSRLLSDRFSAERPKGSFSTLEIQRTEQGDSAMYLCASSPLGQPNEKLFFGSGTQLSVL.

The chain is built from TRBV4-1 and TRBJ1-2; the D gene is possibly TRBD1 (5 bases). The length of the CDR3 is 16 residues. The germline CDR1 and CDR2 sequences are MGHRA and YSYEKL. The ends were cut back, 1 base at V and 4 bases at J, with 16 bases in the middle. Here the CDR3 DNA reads TGCGCCAGCAGCCAAGTAAGCCAGGGTAGTAGCTATGGCTACACCTTC. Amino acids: CASSQVSQGSSYGYTF.

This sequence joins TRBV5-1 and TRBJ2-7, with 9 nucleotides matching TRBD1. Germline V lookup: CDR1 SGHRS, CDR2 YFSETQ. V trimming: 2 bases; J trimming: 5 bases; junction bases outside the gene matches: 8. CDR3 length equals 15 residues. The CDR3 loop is CASSFTGQGPDEQYV. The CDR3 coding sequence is TGCGCCAGCAGCTTCACGGGACAGGGACCCGACGAGCAGTACGTC.

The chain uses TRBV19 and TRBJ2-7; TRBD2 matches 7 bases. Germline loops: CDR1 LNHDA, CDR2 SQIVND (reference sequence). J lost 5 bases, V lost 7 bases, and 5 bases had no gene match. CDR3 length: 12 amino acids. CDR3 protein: CASTGGKDEQYV. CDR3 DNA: TGTGCCAGTACCGGGGGGAAGGACGAGCAGTACGTC.